This TCR beta chain was profiled in a study of CD8 T cells in Susac syndrome. Study-level findings and limits: Within Susac syndrome CD4+ T cell repertoires, clonal expansion was not evident.

A quantity of about 0.5 to 1 ug RNA underwent reverse transcription using random hexamers. An immunoSEQ multiplex PCR amplified TCR beta CDR3 over 54 Vbeta and 13 Jbeta. TCRdb used MiXCR to reprocess the immunoSEQ multiplex PCR reads, holding one entry per CDR3 protein. The sample holds some 150,000 distinct CDR3 sequences, 85% to 95% seen once. J gave up 7 bases and V 2 bases, and 0 bases lay outside the gene matches. This CDR3 is 13 amino acids long. With respect to this clonotype: The antigen is not known.

The study sequenced TCR beta in blood CD8+ and CD4+ T cells. Sequencing was performed on CD4+ T cells from PBMCs. The source is a human donor with Susac syndrome. The V call is TRBV12-3 or TRBV12-4, the J call TRBJ2-1, with 9 nucleotides matching TRBD2. The CDR3 is CASSLLAGNEQFF. The CDR3 nucleotides read TGTGCCAGCAGTTTACTAGCGGGGAATGAGCAGTTCTTC.